This T cell receptor beta chain derives from a study of vaccination and CD4 T cells after COVID-19 (dated by TCRdb to the early 2020s). For the study in its entirety: Convalescent patients had a positive SARS-CoV-2 result on nasal swab PCR, and of these patients, 8 or 9 had mild disease and one had severe disease. Overlapping spike peptide pools from SARS-CoV-2 and from the common cold coronaviruses HCoV-NL63, HCoV-OC43 and HCoV-229E were used as culture stimuli. The convalescent cohort included six males and four females, with two Hispanic individuals, seven Caucasians, two Asians and one multiracial person. Each participant got two doses of either the Pfizer-BioNTech BNT162b2 vaccine (n=8) or the Moderna mRNA-1273 vaccine (n=2). Post-COVID blood samples were collected from convalescent patients a median of approximately 93 days after diagnosis, with a range of roughly 30 to 170 days. Post-vaccine blood samples were collected a median of about 11 weeks after the second vaccine dose, ranging from roughly 12 to 250 days. Control cultures used a CEFX viral epitope pool as positive control, an HIV-1 Nef peptide pool as negative control, or no peptide. In 10 COVID-19 convalescent patients and a handful of infection-naive healthy vaccine recipients, researchers compared the spike-specific CD4+ TCR repertoire from before mRNA vaccination with the repertoire from after. What the study reported, not specific to this receptor: The median count of SARS-CoV-2-reactive clonotypes went up from about 23 after infection to 35 to 40 after vaccination, although the change was not significant. In convalescent patients, nearly all vaccine-specific clones (304 of 307) were found to be mono-reactive for SARS-CoV-2 spike rather than cross-reactive with common cold coronaviruses. Relatively few convalescent patients were included in the study, and early timepoints after natural infection were not analyzed. Among convalescent patients, a median roughly 90% of the SARS-CoV-2-reactive clones seen after vaccination appeared only after vaccination, which suggests priming specific to the vaccine.

Receptors were amplified or captured by PCR. At the Johns Hopkins FTIC core, DNA from the cultured CD4+ T cells underwent TCR sequencing with the Oncomine TCR Beta short-read assay. The QIAamp micro DNA kit was used to extract genomic DNA from the cultured CD4+ T cells. Oncomine TCR Beta libraries made from cultured CD4+ T cells were pooled using unique dual indexes and sequenced on an Illumina iSeq 100. In the original analysis: Non-productive sequences were removed, and CDR3s that did not start with C, did not end with F or W, or were shorter than 7 amino acids were discarded. The MANAFEST web application identified antigen-specific clonotypes by comparing peptide-stimulated wells against reference wells and other culture wells. An FDR below 0.05, an odds ratio above 5, and a productive frequency above 0.1% in at least two of three replicate wells were required for clones to be considered positive. A clonotype counted as cross-reactive if it showed significant expansion both in the SARS-CoV-2 spike wells and in at least one common cold coronavirus spike condition. Levenshtein distances (stringdist) and unrooted phylogenetic trees (ape) in R version 3.6.1 were used to assess CDR3 homology. Through fastp at Q25 and MiXCR, TCRdb rebuilt clones from the public reads, retaining in-frame beta chains. Each CDR3 protein gets just one entry, which takes the most common genes and DNA from the rows behind it. TCRdb's processing, not the study's, gives the V and J calls here. The sample has 15,000 to 20,000 distinct CDR3 sequences on record, over 45% of them singletons. The ten biggest clones cover approximately 4% of the sample.

The CDR3 sequence holds 14 residues, the cysteine and phenylalanine included. The kept DNA is CDR3 alone, 42 bases in frame from the first base. The germline V gene (reference sequence) specifies GTSNPN as CDR1 and SVGIG as CDR2. Trimming removed 3 bases from V and 2 bases from J, leaving 14 bases between the germline ends. The sample's treatment or condition, from its label and the paper: approximately nine-day PBMC culture with coronavirus spike peptide pools or control peptides (ViraFEST assay). The ViraFEST assay, used in the study, expanded antigen-specific T cells with peptide pools and then identified the expanded clonotypes through TCR sequencing. Positive SARS-CoV-2 PCR tests in the convalescent patients dated from March to December 2020, before Alpha, Beta and Delta variants emerged in the United States. About 1.8 million PBMCs per well were cultured in IMDM with 5% human AB serum and approximately 9.8 IU/ml IL-2, plus 10 ug/ml peptide pools. On days 3 and 7, half of the culture medium was replaced with fresh IL-2-containing medium. After ten to eleven days of culture, CD4+ T cells were isolated by negative selection using the EasySep CD4+ T cell isolation kit. PBMCs were separated from whole blood using Ficoll-Paque Plus gradient centrifugation and then either used fresh or cryopreserved at -140C. Each culture condition was generally run in triplicate wells.

Regarding this clonotype: The target of this receptor is not known. Nothing much larger sits one base from this clone, and base qualities are not available.

The sequence joins TRBV30 to TRBJ2-7; the D gene is perhaps TRBD1 or TRBD2, each of them matching over 5 bases. The TCR sequence derives from a human donor who had recovered from COVID-19. The specimen was CD4+ T cells from blood, cultured in vitro. The CDR3: CAWSPGTVAYEQYF. The sequenced DNA is TGTGCCTGGAGCCCCGGGACGGTTGCCTACGAGCAGTACTTC.